Below are 24 T cell receptor beta chains sequenced from a single sample in a study of blood T cell repertoires in COVID-19. Clones were read by immunoSEQ multiplex PCR, and TCRdb kept only the in-frame ones, dropping some. The profile shows tens of thousands of clones, approximately 79% of them singletons. Input material: peripheral blood. Every receptor here comes from a man in his 60s with active or convalescent COVID-19.

V and J are TRBV5-1 and TRBJ2-1, with D tentatively TRBD1 (6 bases). CDR1 is SGHRS and CDR2 is YFSETQ in the germline V gene. V shed 4 bases and J shed 0 bases, with 8 bases lying between them. CDR3 length equals 14 residues. CDR3 sequence reads: CASSQGSSYNEQFF. For the CDR3, the DNA is TGCGCCAGCAGCCAGGGGAGCTCCTACAATGAGCAGTTCTTC.

The chain recombines TRBV5-1 with TRBJ2-7, with D perhaps matching TRBD1 (5 bases). This CDR3 region has 15 residues. Germline CDR1 is SGHRS and CDR2 is YFSETQ. Trimming stripped 4 bases from V and 6 bases from J, with 20 bases between. CDR3 amino acids: CASSPRAEWVGEQYF. Written as DNA, the CDR3 is TGCGCCAGCAGCCCCAGGGCAGAGTGGGTGGGCGAGCAGTACTTC.

This chain uses TRBV5-4 with TRBJ2-7, with TRBD1 matching over 8 bases. This CDR3 spans 17 amino acids. The V and J ends lost 9 bases and 2 bases, in that order; junction bases with no gene match: 19. Germline assignment: CDR1 SGHNT and CDR2 YYREEE (reference sequence). This CDR3 reads CATTASLSGTGAYEQYF. The CDR3 bases are TGTGCCACCACAGCTTCCCTCTCCGGGACAGGAGCCTACGAGCAGTACTTC. The whole variable domain, filled in from reference TRBV5-4 and TRBJ2-7, reads ETGVTQSPTHLIKTRGQQVTLRCSSQSGHNTVSWYQQALGQGPQFIFQYYREEENGRGNFPPRFSGLQFPNYSSELNVNALELDDSALYLCATTASLSGTGAYEQYFGPGTRLTVT.

CDR3 DNA sequence: TGTGCCAGCAGTACAACAGGGGACAGGGATCGGTATGGCTACACCTTC. Its translation: CASSTTGDRDRYGYTF. The rearrangement uses TRBV28 and TRBJ1-2; 9 nucleotides match TRBD1. Germline V gene data show CDR1 as MDHEN and CDR2 as SYDVKM. This CDR3 has 16 residues. V dropped 5 bases and J dropped 5; count of bases not matched to a gene: 12.

This clone showed up just a few times. The J gene is TRBJ1-2, the V gene TRBV5-4; D ambiguous. Trimming pared 3 bases from V and 7 bases from J, leaving 13 bases between. CDR3 length: 13 amino acids. CDR1 and CDR2 (germline): SGHNT, YYREEE (reference sequence). In DNA, the CDR3 is TGTGCCAGCAGCTCCCCTCGGGTTAGTGGCTACACCTTC. It translates to CASSSPRVSGYTF.

V and J are TRBV19 and TRBJ2-3, with 8 bases fitting TRBD2. This CDR3 has 17 residues. Germline values: CDR1 LNHDA, CDR2 SQIVND (reference sequence). The V gene end was trimmed by 5 bases and the J gene end by 2 bases; junction bases not matched to a gene: 12. The DNA for the CDR3 is TGTGCCAGTAGTCTCACATCGACTAGCGTGATCACAGATACGCAGTATTTT. Protein product: CASSLTSTSVITDTQYF.

This clone appeared once. The chain combines TRBV19 with TRBJ1-4, with 9 bases lining up with TRBD1. V lost 3 bases to trimming and J lost 1 base; unmatched junction nucleotides: 3. The CDR3 loop spans 16 amino acids. Germline CDR1 reads LNHDA; CDR2 reads SQIVND (reference sequence). The CDR3 DNA reads TGTGCCAGTAGTATCGGGACAGGGATAACTAATGAAAAACTGTTTTTT. Translation: CASSIGTGITNEKLFF. Looking up the rest from reference TRBV19 and TRBJ1-4 gives the full variable domain: DGGITQSPKYLFRKEGQNVTLSCEQNLNHDAMYWYRQDPGQGLRLIYYSQIVNDFQKGDIAEGYSVSREKKESFPLTVTSAQKNPTAFYLCASSIGTGITNEKLFFGSGTQLSVL.

This chain's CDR3 is CASSARGPNTEAFF. The CDR3 DNA sequence: TGTGCCAGCTCAGCCAGGGGTCCGAACACTGAAGCTTTCTTT. The rearrangement uses TRBV18 and TRBJ1-1; tentative D call: TRBD1 (6 bases). The V and J ends lost 5 bases and 1 base respectively, with 11 bases between them. Germline V gene data show CDR1 as KGHSH and CDR2 as LQKENI. The CDR3 has 14 amino acids.

The CDR3 DNA sequence: TGTGCCAGCAGCCTCGGACAAGGGAGGGACTATGGCTACACCTTC. Amino acids: CASSLGQGRDYGYTF. The chain uses TRBV6-5 and TRBJ1-2; tentative D call: TRBD1 (5 bases). The CDR3 loop spans 15 amino acids. V was trimmed by 6 bases and J by 3 bases, leaving 17 bases between them. CDR1 and CDR2 (germline): MNHEY, SVGAGI.

The chain has TRBV7-9 and TRBJ1-3, with 10 nucleotides matching TRBD1. V trimming: 3 bases; J trimming: 4 bases; junction bases outside the gene matches: 6. The CDR3 totals 16 residues. Germline lookup yields CDR1 SEHNR and CDR2 FQNEAQ (reference sequence). CDR3 loop: CASSFEDRGLGNTIYF. CDR3 in DNA: TGTGCCAGCAGCTTTGAAGACAGGGGGCTAGGAAACACCATATATTTT. Based on the CDR3 plus reference TRBV7-9 and TRBJ1-3, the full variable domain is DTGVSQNPRHKITKRGQNVTFRCDPISEHNRLYWYRQTLGQGPEFLTYFQNEAQLEKSRLLSDRFSAERPKGSFSTLEIQRTEQGDSAMYLCASSFEDRGLGNTIYFGEGSWLTVV.

This clone occurred once. The chain joins TRBV10-2 to TRBJ1-2; 7 bases fit TRBD1. Trimming removed 2 bases from V and 4 bases from J; junction bases left unmatched: 1. Germline CDR1 WSHSY, CDR2 SAAADI. The CDR3 is 13 residues long. The CDR3 coding sequence is TGCGCCAGCAGTGAGCCAGGGGGCTATGGCTACACCTTC. Protein product: CASSEPGGYGYTF.

A single count supports this clone. V gene TRBV28 combines with J gene TRBJ2-5; TRBD1 aligns across 8 bases. The germline CDR1 and CDR2 sequences are MDHEN and SYDVKM. Unmatched junction bases numbered 8, after V lost 6 bases and J lost 2 bases. The CDR3 covers 15 residues. The CDR3 loop reads CASSTWTGRQETQYF. Written as DNA, the CDR3 is TGTGCCAGCAGCACCTGGACAGGGAGGCAAGAGACCCAGTACTTC. Combining the CDR3 with reference TRBV28 and TRBJ2-5 gives the whole variable domain DVKVTQSSRYLVKRTGEKVFLECVQDMDHENMFWYRQDPGLGLRLIYFSYDVKMKEKGDIPEGYSVSREKKERFSLILESASTNQTSMYLCASSTWTGRQETQYFGPGTRLLVL.

Of note for this clone: This same CDR3 is encoded by further DNA sequences in the sample. The CDR3 nucleotides read TGTGCCAGCAGCTTAGTCGGGGGGGCCTACGAGCAGTACTTC. It translates to CASSLVGGAYEQYF. The genes are TRBV7-2 and TRBJ2-7, with 8 positions matching TRBD2. V was clipped by 1 base and J by 2 bases; unmatched bases: 1. This CDR3 has 14 residues. From germline, CDR1 is SGHTA and CDR2 FQGNSA. The variable domain in full, with the rest retrieved from reference TRBV7-2 and TRBJ2-7, is GAGVSQSPSNKVTEKGKDVELRCDPISGHTALYWYRQSLGQGLEFLIYFQGNSAPDKSGLPSDRFSAERTGGSVSTLTIQRTQQEDSAVYLCASSLVGGAYEQYFGPGTRLTVT.

The rearrangement uses TRBV5-4 and TRBJ2-2; 8 bases fit TRBD1. The CDR3 runs to 15 residues. Germline trimming cut 4 bases from V and 7 bases from J; bases unmatched to any gene: 9. The germline V gene encodes CDR1 SGHNT and CDR2 YYREEE (reference sequence). The CDR3 sequence: CASSQPTGASGELFF. CDR3 coding DNA: TGTGCCAGCAGCCAGCCGACAGGGGCAAGCGGGGAGCTGTTTTTT.

The chain couples TRBV7-2 to TRBJ2-2; D is unclear. The CDR3 sequence is 15 residues long. Trimming took 5 bases from V and 0 from J, leaving 10 bases between them. The germline V gene encodes CDR1 SGHTA and CDR2 FQGNSA. In nucleotides, the CDR3 is TGTGCCAGCAGCCTGCAGTTCGCGAACACCGGGGAGCTGTTTTTT. Translated, it gives CASSLQFANTGELFF. Supplemented by reference TRBV7-2 and TRBJ2-2, the full variable domain reads GAGVSQSPSNKVTEKGKDVELRCDPISGHTALYWYRQSLGQGLEFLIYFQGNSAPDKSGLPSDRFSAERTGGSVSTLTIQRTQQEDSAVYLCASSLQFANTGELFFGEGSRLTVL.

This clone has a handful of counts. The rearrangement uses TRBV30 and TRBJ2-7; tentatively, D is TRBD1 (5 bases). The length of the CDR3 is 14 residues. Germline-derived CDR1 and CDR2 are GTSNPN and SVGIG (reference sequence). V dropped 0 bases and J dropped 0 bases, with 9 bases sitting between them. The CDR3 spells CAWSVVGDSYEQYF. The CDR3, as DNA: TGTGCCTGGAGTGTGGTAGGGGACTCCTACGAGCAGTACTTC.

The rearrangement joins TRBV28 to TRBJ2-3, with D possibly being TRBD2 (5 bases). The CDR3 consists of 14 residues. V was cut by 7 bases and J by 0 bases, with 11 bases left in between. CDR1 is MDHEN, CDR2 SYDVKM, per germline. The CDR3 loop reads CASTFAGSTDTQYF. The CDR3 DNA reads as TGTGCCAGCACGTTCGCGGGTAGCACAGATACGCAGTATTTT.

This clone occurred a few times. This rearrangement joins TRBV7-9 to TRBJ2-2; TRBD1 matches at 11 bases. The germline V gene encodes CDR1 SEHNR and CDR2 FQNEAQ (reference sequence). The CDR3 loop spans 18 amino acids. With 5 bases clipped from V and 4 bases from J, the junction kept 12 bases outside the gene matches. The CDR3 here is CASSRFLLGTGGTGELFF. The CDR3 region has the DNA TGTGCCAGCAGCCGCTTCCTGCTCGGGACAGGGGGCACCGGGGAGCTGTTTTTT.

The chain joins TRBV6-5 to TRBJ1-2; D remains unclear. Trimming left V 10 bases short and J 4 bases short, with 19 bases between. The CDR3 has 14 residues. Germline V gene lookup returns CDR1 MNHEY and CDR2 SVGAGI. The CDR3 DNA is TGTGCCAACCCGAGGTTGTTGGTATCCTATGGCTACACCTTC. Protein product: CANPRLLVSYGYTF.

A single count supports this clone. The chain joins TRBV4-2 to TRBJ1-5; 7 nucleotides match TRBD1. The trim removed 2 bases at V and 9 bases at J, leaving 10 bases unmatched. CDR3 length: 15 residues. Looked up from germline, CDR1 is LGHNA and CDR2 is YNFKEQ. CDR3 region: CASSQNDRVGGPQHF. The CDR3 bases are TGTGCCAGCAGCCAAAACGACAGGGTAGGAGGGCCCCAGCATTTT.

V usage is TRBV5-1 and J usage is TRBJ2-5, with TRBD2 matching 7 bases. The V gene end was trimmed by 4 bases and the J gene end by 4 bases; junction bases not matched to a gene: 13. Looked up from germline, CDR1 is SGHRS and CDR2 is YFSETQ. This CDR3 comprises 16 residues. In DNA form, the CDR3 reads TGCGCCAGCAGCCCGGGGGGTCAGGGTTTGAGAGAGACCCAGTACTTC. This sequence encodes CASSPGGQGLRETQYF.

The chain joins TRBV11-1 to TRBJ2-1; 9 bases are shared with TRBD1. Germline lookup yields CDR1 SGHAT and CDR2 FQDESV (reference sequence). The ends lost 5 bases at V and 1 base at J; junction bases unmatched: 6. CDR3 length: 16 amino acids. The CDR3 loop reads CASSTVQGASYNEQFF. The CDR3 coding sequence is TGTGCCAGCAGCACAGTACAGGGGGCTTCCTACAATGAGCAGTTCTTC. Full variable domain (missing parts from reference TRBV11-1 and TRBJ2-1): EAEVAQSPRYKITEKSQAVAFWCDPISGHATLYWYRQILGQGPELLVQFQDESVVDDSQLPKDRFSAERLKGVDSTLKIQPAELGDSAMYLCASSTVQGASYNEQFFGPGTRLTVL.

The genes are TRBV12-3 or TRBV12-4 and TRBJ2-5, with D perhaps TRBD2 (6 bases). This CDR3 has 13 residues. With 4 bases removed from V and 2 bases from J, the gap between germline ends came to 8 bases. CDR3 nucleotides: TGTGCCAGCAGTTCGACTAGACAAGAGACCCAGTACTTC. Its translation: CASSSTRQETQYF.

J is TRBJ2-7 and V is TRBV5-6, with D unresolved. Trimming took 4 bases from V and 0 from J, leaving 5 bases between them. The CDR3 contains 12 residues. Germline V CDR1 and CDR2: SGHDT, YYEEEE. CDR3 nucleotides: TGTGCCAGCAGCACCTACTCCTACGAGCAGTACTTC. Encoded protein: CASSTYSYEQYF.